One and the same sample provided the 4 T cell receptor beta chains below, sequenced in a study of vaccination effects on CD4 cells after COVID-19 (dated 2022 in TCRdb). Preparation of the library involved the immunoSEQ multiplex PCR assay. Imported from immuneACCESS, the table was reduced by TCRdb to in-frame sequences with V and J called. These copies leave out some clones; in studies compared against another copy, an unresolved V gene accounts for under half, and the cause of the remainder is not known. Across this sample there are 60,000 to 65,000 clones, with over 70% seen only once. Approximately 3.7% of the sample is taken by the ten largest. To identify antigen-specific CD4+ T cell clonotypes by their expansion, the ViraFEST assay first stimulated PBMC with viral peptide pools and then applied TCR sequencing. After around eleven days of culture, CD4+ T cells were isolated with the EasySep CD4+ T cell isolation kit. None of the healthy vaccine recipients had a prior SARS-CoV-2 infection, which was confirmed by nucleocapsid antibody tests that came back negative both before and after vaccination.

No antigen is known for these receptors. Source: CD4+ T cells from PBMCs cultured with HCoV-OC43 spike peptides, taken before COVID-19 vaccination. Explained via the paper, the cell subset or site label denotes: HCoV-OC43 spike overlapping peptide pool stimulation. The receptors shown here come from a human donor who received a COVID-19 vaccine.

The rearrangement uses TRBV6-6 and TRBJ1-5, with D possibly being TRBD1 (5 bases). Germline V gene data show CDR1 as MNHNY and CDR2 as SVGAGI (reference sequence). Trimming took off 2 bases at V and 8 bases at J, with 16 bases between the two ends. The CDR3 is 15 amino acids. The CDR3 sequence is CASSYLGGGAEPQHF. CDR3 coding DNA: TGTGCCAGCAGTTACCTTGGGGGTGGAGCAGAGCCCCAGCATTTT.

V is TRBV3-1 (or the pseudogene TRBV3-2) and J is TRBJ2-2; tentatively, D is TRBD2 (5 bases). Germline values: CDR1 LGHDT, CDR2 YNNKEL (reference sequence). The germline V and J ends were trimmed by 0 bases and 6 bases, with 8 bases remaining between them. CDR3 length: 14 residues. This CDR3 reads CASSQDRRAGELFF. Written as DNA, the CDR3 is TGTGCCAGCAGCCAAGATCGGCGGGCCGGGGAGCTGTTTTTT.

This sequence joins TRBV20-1 and TRBJ2-5; no reliable D call. The CDR3 extends over 11 amino acids. With 3 bases removed from V and 5 bases from J, the gap between germline ends came to 7 bases. The V gene's germline CDR1 is DFQATT and CDR2 SNEGSKA (reference sequence). The CDR3 nucleotides read TGCAGTGCTAGCCGGCGGGAGACCCAGTACTTC. Its protein is CSASRRETQYF.

The chain uses TRBV4-3 and TRBJ1-4, with D possibly matching TRBD1 (6 bases). Trimming left V 4 bases short and J 7 bases short, with 13 bases between. This CDR3 comprises 14 residues. In germline, CDR1 is LGHNA, CDR2 YSLEER. CDR3 in amino acids: CASSPPGEGEKLFF. The DNA for the CDR3 is TGCGCCAGCAGCCCCCCAGGGGAAGGTGAAAAACTGTTTTTT.